Following are 12 T cell receptor beta chains from one sample sequenced in a study of cytotoxic CD8 clonotypes in ibrutinib-treated CLL. Sequencing used immunoSEQ multiplex PCR; TCRdb keeps in-frame clones, though not all of them. Here the sample spans fewer than 90,000 clones, about two thirds being singletons. This specimen consisted of PBMCs, obtained after 12 months of ibrutinib treatment. The receptors were sampled from a human donor with chronic lymphocytic leukemia.

Only a few counts were recorded for this clone. This rearrangement joins TRBV7-2 to TRBJ2-1, with D uncertain. The CDR3 contains 16 residues. The germline V gene encodes CDR1 SGHTA and CDR2 FQGNSA. V was clipped by 1 base and J by 3 bases, with 13 bases between them. The CDR3 DNA is TGTGCCAGCAGCTTAGGACGGGCTGAACGCTACAATGAGCAGTTCTTC. Protein sequence: CASSLGRAERYNEQFF.

V is TRBV18 and J is TRBJ1-1; TRBD1 might be the D (6 bases). This CDR3 has 17 residues. CDR1 KGHSH and CDR2 LQKENI come from the germline V gene. Deletions cut 3 bases from V and 6 bases from J, with 23 bases between. The CDR3 loop is CASSPEITTGFGSEAFF. Written as DNA, the CDR3 is TGTGCCAGCTCACCGGAAATAACTACAGGGTTCGGCTCTGAAGCTTTCTTT.

This rearrangement joins TRBV19 to TRBJ2-7; no firm D call. V gave up 3 bases and J gave up 7 bases, with 7 bases separating them. The CDR3 sequence is 11 residues long. CDR1 LNHDA and CDR2 SQIVND come from the germline V gene (reference sequence). This chain's CDR3 is CASSILGEQYF. In DNA, the CDR3 is TGTGCCAGTAGTATTCTCGGGGAGCAGTACTTC.

This chain uses TRBV5-1 with TRBJ1-1; weak D call: TRBD1 (6 bases). Trimming shortened V by 0 bases and J by 4 bases, and 10 bases separated the two germline ends. The CDR3 totals 14 residues. Germline V gene sequence: CDR1 SGHRS, CDR2 YFSETQ. The CDR3 loop is CASSLVGGATEAFF. The CDR3 region has the DNA TGCGCCAGCAGCTTGGTAGGGGGAGCCACTGAAGCTTTCTTT.

The V and J genes are TRBV11-1 and TRBJ1-1, with TRBD1 identical over 9 bases. The CDR3 has 14 residues. Trimming removed 5 bases from V and 5 bases from J; junction bases left unmatched: 6. Germline assignment: CDR1 SGHAT and CDR2 FQDESV (reference sequence). The CDR3 reads CASSAGQGWTEAFF. The CDR3 bases are TGTGCCAGCAGCGCGGGACAGGGTTGGACTGAAGCTTTCTTT. Supplemented by reference TRBV11-1 and TRBJ1-1, the full variable domain reads EAEVAQSPRYKITEKSQAVAFWCDPISGHATLYWYRQILGQGPELLVQFQDESVVDDSQLPKDRFSAERLKGVDSTLKIQPAELGDSAMYLCASSAGQGWTEAFFGQGTRLTVV.

The rearrangement joins TRBV14 to TRBJ2-7, with TRBD1 matching 12 bases. Unmatched junction bases numbered 8, after V lost 5 bases and J lost 3 bases. The CDR3 sequence is 16 residues long. Germline lookup yields CDR1 SGHDN and CDR2 FVKESK. The CDR3 loop is CASSKPGTGGGYEQYF. The CDR3 DNA sequence: TGTGCCAGCAGCAAGCCCGGGACAGGGGGCGGCTACGAGCAGTACTTC.

The chain has TRBV20-1 and TRBJ2-3, with unresolved D. Germline-derived CDR1 and CDR2 are DFQATT and SNEGSKA (reference sequence). Trimming left V 6 bases short and J 6 bases short, with 10 bases between. The CDR3 extends over 11 amino acids. The CDR3 DNA reads as TGCAGTGCCGGACCCGGTGATACGCAGTATTTT. It translates to CSAGPGDTQYF.

CDR3 sequence: CASSLGQEGTEAFF. The CDR3 DNA reads as TGTGCCAGCAGCCTGGGACAGGAGGGCACTGAAGCTTTCTTT. The chain employs TRBV6-6 and TRBJ1-1; TRBD1 matches at 8 bases. V gave up 6 bases and J gave up 4 bases; unmatched junction bases: 7. CDR3 length: 14 amino acids. CDR1 is MNHNY, CDR2 SVGAGI, per germline (reference sequence).

The chain links TRBV19 to TRBJ2-7, with D perhaps matching TRBD2 (7 bases). The V end lost 7 bases, the J end lost 6 bases, and 16 bases lay between the germline ends. Germline V CDR1 and CDR2: LNHDA, SQIVND (reference sequence). The CDR3 has 13 residues. For the CDR3, the DNA is TGTGCCAGTAAATTCGTAGGGGGGGGCGAGCAGTACTTC. Protein product: CASKFVGGGEQYF.

V usage is TRBV2 and J usage is TRBJ2-7; a weak D match, TRBD1 (5 bases). CDR1 SNHLY and CDR2 FYNNEI come from the germline V gene. The germline V and J ends were trimmed by 11 bases and 0 bases, with 8 bases remaining between them. There are 11 residues in the CDR3. In DNA, the CDR3 is TGTGCCGGACACAGCTCCTACGAGCAGTACTTC. Translating gives CAGHSSYEQYF.

CDR3 in DNA: TGTGCCAGCTCCCCGCCGGCGAGCGGGGGCGGAGATACGCAGTATTTT. Amino acid sequence: CASSPPASGGGDTQYF. The chain couples TRBV18 to TRBJ2-3; TRBD2 aligns across 8 bases. Germline loops: CDR1 KGHSH, CDR2 LQKENI. This CDR3 contains 16 residues. Losses at the gene ends were 6 bases for V and 5 bases for J; bases not matched to a gene: 13.

This clone showed up just a few times. The chain uses TRBV30 and TRBJ1-5, with D unclear. The CDR3 sequence is 14 residues long. V was trimmed by 2 bases and J by 0 bases, leaving 8 bases between them. CDR1 is GTSNPN, CDR2 SVGIG, per germline (reference sequence). The CDR3 loop reads CAWSPRDSNQPQHF. For the CDR3, the DNA is TGTGCCTGGAGTCCCAGAGATAGCAATCAGCCCCAGCATTTT.